The rows below give T cell receptor beta chains drawn from one sample of a study of radiotherapy plus CTLA-4 blockade in lung cancer. Repertoires were generated with immunoSEQ multiplex PCR, while TCRdb's copy carries only in-frame clones and drops some. This sample has tens of thousands of clones, with around 75% found just once. The specimen comprised peripheral blood, sampled from a patient treated with radiotherapy plus ipilimumab. The receptors come from a human donor with non-small cell lung cancer who had stable disease on radiotherapy plus ipilimumab. Both conserved end residues are part of each CDR3. A D gene is named only where the DNA matches it firmly. Clone sizes are given selectively: once, few, many, or a class where the clone is expanded.

j_call v_call d_call clone_size cdr3_nt cdr3_aa
TRBJ2-3 TRBV29-1 TRBD2 NA TGCAGCGTTGAACTTCTAGCGGGGGGGCTCGATACGCAGTATTTT CSVELLAGGLDTQYF
TRBJ1-2 TRBV14 TRBD1 NA TGTGCCAGCAGCCACTTGACAGGGTACGGAGGCTACACCTTC CASSHLTGYGGYTF
TRBJ2-5 TRBV6-6 TRBD1 NA TGTGCCAGCAGTTACTTCGGGACAGCTCAAGAGACCCAGTACTTC CASSYFGTAQETQYF
TRBJ2-5 TRBV14 NA NA TGTGCCAGCAGCCCCCTCACAGGTTCCTCTCAAGAGACCCAGTACTTC CASSPLTGSSQETQYF
TRBJ2-7 TRBV7-8 TRBD1 NA TGTGCCAGCAGCCACGGGACAGGGAGCTACGAGCAGTACTTC CASSHGTGSYEQYF
TRBJ2-7 TRBV5-8 NA few TGTGCCAGCAGCTTGGGCAGAATCTACGAGCAGTACTTC CASSLGRIYEQYF
TRBJ2-7 TRBV19 TRBD1 medium-sized TGTGCCAGTAGTTTGGGACAGGGGGTCGGCGAGCAGTACTTC CASSLGQGVGEQYF
TRBJ2-7 TRBV5-4 TRBD1 NA TGTGCCAGCAGCGGAGGACAGGGGGCGCGACAGTACTTC CASSGGQGARQYF
TRBJ1-4 TRBV21-1 NA NA TGTGCCAGCAGCACCCCCACAGGGTTCGGAGAAAAACTGTTTTTT CASSTPTGFGEKLFF
TRBJ2-3 TRBV9 NA NA TGTGCCAGCAGCGTAGCACAGAACACAGATACGCAGTATTTT CASSVAQNTDTQYF
TRBJ1-1 TRBV6-1 TRBD1 once TGTGCCAGCAGTGAGTATCAGGGGGTGTATACTGAAGCTTTCTTT CASSEYQGVYTEAFF
TRBJ1-1 TRBV6-1 TRBD1 NA TGTGCCAGCATACGGCGGGACAGGGGAAACACTGAAGCTTTCTTT CASIRRDRGNTEAFF
TRBJ2-1 TRBV4-2 TRBD2 NA TGTGCCAGCAGCCAAGGTACTAGCGGGGACCATGAGCAGTTCTTC CASSQGTSGDHEQFF
TRBJ1-2 TRBV5-8 TRBD1 NA TGTGCCAGCAGCAATACTGGGACAGTGTATGGCTACACCTTC CASSNTGTVYGYTF
TRBJ2-7 TRBV5-1 TRBD1 once TGCGCCAGCAGGACGGGACAGGGAACTTACGAGCAGTACTTC CASRTGQGTYEQYF
TRBJ2-1 TRBV5-1 TRBD2 NA TGCGCCAGCAGCTACTACCCCTCCGGGACTAACAATGAGCAGTTCTTC CASSYYPSGTNNEQFF
TRBJ2-7 TRBV7-2 NA once TGTGCCAGCGGCCCCGTGTTATCCTACGAGCAGTACTTC CASGPVLSYEQYF
TRBJ2-7 TRBV13 TRBD1 few TGTGCCAGCAGCTCCACGGGACAGGGCTCCTACGAGCAGTACTTC CASSSTGQGSYEQYF
TRBJ2-7 TRBV7-9 NA once TGTGCCAGCAGCCGCACGGGCGAGCAGTACTTC CASSRTGEQYF